This paragraph covers one T cell receptor beta chain sequence. What it recognizes is unknown. This sample stems from a study of cytomegalovirus exposure and HLA in healthy donors. The study, taken as a whole, reports: HLA allele associations emerged for some 16,000 TCR beta sequences in a later analysis, at 0.05 false discovery rate.

The PCR made use of 60 Vbeta and 13 Jbeta primers. Repertoires were generated with immunoSEQ multiplex PCR, while TCRdb's copy carries only in-frame clones and drops some. Of 70,000 to 100,000 clones listed, about 66% were seen once; the top ten hold around a fifth. The V gene lost 0 bases and the J gene lost 8 bases, with 16 bases spanning the gap. Germline V gives CDR1 MNHEY, CDR2 SMNVEV (reference sequence). The CDR3 totals 15 residues. V usage is TRBV27 and J usage is TRBJ1-2, with D maybe TRBD1 (6 bases). Source material: PBMCs. The receptor's source is a woman in her 50s in good health and CMV-seropositive. CDR3 sequence (DNA): TGTGCCAGCAGTTTATCGGCAGGGGAGGGCGGAGGCTACACCTTC. Encoded protein: CASSLSAGEGGGYTF.